The rows below give T cell receptor beta chains drawn from one sample of a study of graft-versus-host responses after intestinal transplantation. These receptors lack a known antigen. TCRdb's table, derived via immunoSEQ multiplex PCR, lists solely in-frame clones and lacks some. In the table there are some 120,000 clones, around nine tenths of which are singletons. Sequencing was performed on unstimulated CD4+ T cells sorted from spleen or lymph node cells, taken before intestinal transplant. These receptors were collected from a human donor who received an intestinal transplant. Both conserved end residues are part of each CDR3. A D gene is named only where the DNA matches it firmly. The listing skips clone size in some rows; elsewhere it reads once, few, many or a size class.

j_call	clone_size	d_call	v_call	cdr3_aa	cdr3_nt
TRBJ2-6	.	.	TRBV5-1	CASSGGMSSGANVLTF	TGCGCCAGCTCTGGGGGGATGAGCTCTGGGGCCAACGTCCTGACTTTC
TRBJ2-7	.	TRBD2	TRBV5-1	CASSLGLLARSYEQYF	TGCGCCAGCAGCTTGGGACTACTAGCGAGGTCCTACGAGCAGTACTTC
TRBJ1-6	once	TRBD1	TRBV5-6	CASSKGQGNSPLHF	TGTGCCAGCAGCAAAGGACAGGGAAATTCACCCCTCCACTTT
TRBJ2-1	.	.	TRBV5-8	CASSLGGSGGGNEQFF	TGTGCCAGCAGCTTGGGGGGATCGGGGGGCGGCAATGAGCAGTTCTTC
TRBJ2-7	few	.	TRBV15	CATSPLGGYEQYF	TGTGCCACCAGCCCCCTGGGCGGTTACGAGCAGTACTTC
TRBJ2-3	.	TRBD1	TRBV4-2	CASSQGTGGTDTQYF	TGTGCCAGCAGCCAAGGGACAGGGGGCACAGATACGCAGTATTTT
TRBJ1-2	once	.	TRBV5-1	CASSRGSQGSYGYTF	TGCGCCAGCAGTCGTGGGTCCCAAGGAAGCTATGGCTACACCTTC
TRBJ2-5	.	TRBD1	TRBV5-6	CASSLLGQGGEETQYF	TGTGCCAGCAGCTTGTTGGGACAGGGGGGGGAAGAGACCCAGTACTTC
TRBJ2-1	.	.	TRBV27	CATSDGTSYNEQFF	TGTGCCACCTCGGACGGGACCTCCTACAATGAGCAGTTCTTC
TRBJ1-3	.	.	TRBV11-3	CASSLDGHSGNTIYF	TGTGCCAGCAGCTTAGATGGTCACTCTGGAAACACCATATATTTT
TRBJ1-1	.	.	TRBV19	CASSIERMNTEAFF	TGTGCCAGTAGTATAGAGAGAATGAACACTGAAGCTTTCTTT
TRBJ1-5	.	.	TRBV6-1	CATAVPQHF	TGTGCCACCGCCGTGCCCCAGCATTTT
TRBJ1-1	.	TRBD1	TRBV2	CASKGQGARTEAFF	TGTGCCAGCAAGGGACAGGGGGCGCGCACTGAAGCTTTCTTT
TRBJ2-5	once	.	TRBV11-1	CASSPDYQETQYF	TGTGCCAGCAGCCCGGACTATCAAGAGACCCAGTACTTC
TRBJ1-3	.	.	TRBV7-2	CASSLLPASGNTIYF	TGTGCCAGCAGCTTACTACCGGCCTCTGGAAACACCATATATTTT
TRBJ1-1	.	.	TRBV29-1	CSVALRRNTEAFF	TGCAGCGTTGCTCTTCGGCGGAACACTGAAGCTTTCTTT
TRBJ1-1	.	.	TRBV18	CASSADTEAFF	TGTGCCAGCTCAGCTGACACTGAAGCTTTCTTT
TRBJ2-5	.	TRBD2	TRBV27	CASGVSGGPRQETQYF	TGTGCCAGCGGGGTGAGCGGGGGGCCCCGTCAAGAGACCCAGTACTTC
TRBJ2-6	.	.	TRBV7-3	CASSNQGVETGANVLTF	TGTGCCAGCAGCAACCAGGGAGTTGAGACTGGGGCCAACGTCCTGACTTTC
TRBJ2-7	.	.	TRBV6-5	CASSYYEQYF	TGTGCCAGCAGTTACTACGAGCAGTACTTC
TRBJ2-7	.	.	TRBV6-1	CASSELDYAYEQYF	TGTGCCAGCAGTGAACTGGACTATGCCTACGAGCAGTACTTC
TRBJ1-6	.	.	TRBV7-9	CASSLASGASNSPLHF	TGTGCCAGCAGCTTAGCCTCCGGGGCCTCTAATTCACCCCTCCACTTT
TRBJ2-1	.	.	TRBV13	CASSLRPNEQFF	TGTGCCAGCAGCTTGCGCCCGAATGAGCAGTTCTTC
TRBJ2-3	.	TRBD2	TRBV6-1	CASSLAGGTDTQYF	TGTGCCAGCAGTTTAGCGGGGGGCACAGATACGCAGTATTTT
TRBJ2-1	.	.	TRBV5-4	CASSLEVGGAYNEQFF	TGTGCCAGCAGCTTGGAAGTAGGGGGGGCCTACAATGAGCAGTTCTTC
TRBJ1-4	.	.	TRBV19	CASTMGTPLGKLFF	TGTGCCAGTACCATGGGGACCCCTTTGGGAAAACTGTTTTTT
TRBJ2-3	.	TRBD1	TRBV9	CASSPPPGQGMDTQYF	TGTGCCAGCAGCCCCCCCCCGGGACAGGGGATGGATACGCAGTATTTT
TRBJ1-1	.	.	TRBV7-2	CASSSLQVEGAFF	TGTGCCAGCAGCTCACTTCAGGTGGAGGGAGCTTTCTTT
TRBJ2-5	.	.	TRBV6-1	CASSHPGETQYF	TGTGCCAGCAGCCACCCAGGGGAGACCCAGTACTTC
TRBJ2-5	.	.	TRBV30	CAWSVGGTNQETQYF	TGTGCCTGGAGTGTTGGTGGGACAAACCAAGAGACCCAGTACTTC
TRBJ1-4	.	.	TRBV6-6	CASSDRHGGEKLFF	TGTGCCAGCAGTGACCGACACGGCGGTGAAAAACTGTTTTTT